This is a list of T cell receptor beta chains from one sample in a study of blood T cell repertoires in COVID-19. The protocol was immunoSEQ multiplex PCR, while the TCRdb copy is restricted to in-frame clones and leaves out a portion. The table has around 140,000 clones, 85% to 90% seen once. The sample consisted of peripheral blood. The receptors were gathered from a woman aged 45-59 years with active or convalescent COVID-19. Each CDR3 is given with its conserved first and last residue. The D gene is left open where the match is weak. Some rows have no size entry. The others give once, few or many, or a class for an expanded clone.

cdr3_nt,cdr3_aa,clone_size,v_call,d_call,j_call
TGTGCCAGCTCACCGACAGGCGAAGGATCACCCCTCCACTTT,CASSPTGEGSPLHF,once,TRBV18,-,TRBJ1-6
TGCGCCAGCAGCCCTAGTTTTGGATTTCAGCCCCAGCATTTT,CASSPSFGFQPQHF,-,TRBV5-1,-,TRBJ1-5
TGTGCCAGCAGTTACAGGGGGCTTGGAGATGAAGCTTTCTTT,CASSYRGLGDEAFF,-,TRBV28,TRBD1,TRBJ1-1
TGTGCCAGCTCACCCGCCCAGGTTAGCGGGGGGGCCGTTGAGCAGTTCTTC,CASSPAQVSGGAVEQFF,-,TRBV18,TRBD2,TRBJ2-1
TGCAGCGTTGGTCACCGGGGGGCAGTTCGGAATGAGCAGTTCTTC,CSVGHRGAVRNEQFF,-,TRBV29-1,-,TRBJ2-1
TGTGCCAGCAGACCGTGGGGGGGTTATGAGCAGTTCTTC,CASRPWGGYEQFF,few,TRBV27,TRBD2,TRBJ2-1
TGTGCCAGCAGCAAAAGCGGCGCTTACGAGCAGTACTTC,CASSKSGAYEQYF,-,TRBV7-2,-,TRBJ2-7
TGCGCCAGCAGCCAAGATAAAGGGAAGCGGGGCTACGAGCAGTACTTC,CASSQDKGKRGYEQYF,-,TRBV4-1,TRBD2,TRBJ2-7
TGCGCCAGCAGCCAAGTCTGGGGCGCCTACAATGAGCAGTTCTTC,CASSQVWGAYNEQFF,-,TRBV4-1,-,TRBJ2-1
TGTGCCTGGAGCCCAGACGGAGTAACCGGCTACACCTTC,CAWSPDGVTGYTF,-,TRBV30,-,TRBJ1-2
TGTGCCAGCGCAACACTAGCACTCTACGAGCAGTACTTC,CASATLALYEQYF,-,TRBV2,-,TRBJ2-7
TGTGCCAGCAGTTACTCGGAGGGGAACGGCTACACCTTC,CASSYSEGNGYTF,-,TRBV6-5,-,TRBJ1-2
TGTGCCAGCAGCCCCACCGGGACTGGAAGAGATACGCAGTATTTT,CASSPTGTGRDTQYF,-,TRBV4-2,-,TRBJ2-3
TGTGCCAGCAGCAATCGGACAGGGGTTAATCAGCCCCAGCATTTT,CASSNRTGVNQPQHF,-,TRBV21-1,-,TRBJ1-5
TGTGCCAGCAGCTTACAAGGGGGGAACACTGAAGCTTTCTTT,CASSLQGGNTEAFF,few,TRBV7-9,-,TRBJ1-1
TGTGCCAGCAGCCAACAGGGTCGGGGCACAGATACGCAGTATTTT,CASSQQGRGTDTQYF,medium-sized,TRBV3-1/TRBV3-2,-,TRBJ2-3
TGTGCCAGCAGCTTGGCGACAGGGGCTCTGGATACGCAGTATTTT,CASSLATGALDTQYF,few,TRBV5-4,TRBD1,TRBJ2-3
TGTGCCTGGAGTGGTCGAGGGATTGAAGCTTTCTTT,CAWSGRGIEAFF,-,TRBV30,-,TRBJ1-1
TGTGCCAGCAGCCCTTCTGGGCTTTGGACAGATCTTGAAAAACTGTTTTTT,CASSPSGLWTDLEKLFF,-,TRBV7-9,-,TRBJ1-4
TGTGCCAGCAGCTTGCGGGGGGCCACAGATACGCAGTATTTT,CASSLRGATDTQYF,-,TRBV5-4,-,TRBJ2-3
TGTGCCAGCAGAGATGGGACTAGCGCCTACGAGCAGTACTTC,CASRDGTSAYEQYF,-,TRBV27,TRBD2,TRBJ2-7
TGTGCCAGCAGCCCTCCTCGATCCACTAGGACGATCAGGGAGCAGTACTTC,CASSPPRSTRTIREQYF,-,TRBV6-2/TRBV6-3,-,TRBJ2-7
TGTGCCTCGGGAGGGCTCGGACAGGGCCCGAACACCGGGGAGCTGTTTTTT,CASGGLGQGPNTGELFF,-,TRBV30,-,TRBJ2-2
TGTGCCAGCAGTGGGCCTAGCGGGGGGGCCTACAATGAGCAGTTCTTC,CASSGPSGGAYNEQFF,-,TRBV25-1,TRBD2,TRBJ2-1
TGTGCCAGTAGTTCCGGGACAGGCCCCACCCGAGCTTTCTTT,CASSSGTGPTRAFF,many,TRBV19,TRBD1,TRBJ1-1
TGTGCCAGCAGCTTAGATGGGACAGGGATTTATGGCTACACCTTC,CASSLDGTGIYGYTF,-,TRBV7-2,TRBD1,TRBJ1-2
TGTGCCAGCAGCTCACTGACTAGCGGGATAGGGAATGAGCAGTTCTTC,CASSSLTSGIGNEQFF,-,TRBV7-3,TRBD2,TRBJ2-1
TGTGCCAGCAGCTCAGAGACAGGCTACTATGGCTACACCTTC,CASSSETGYYGYTF,-,TRBV11-2,-,TRBJ1-2
TGTGCCAGCAGCCAAGTTGAGGGCACCGGGGAGCTGTTTTTT,CASSQVEGTGELFF,once,TRBV4-2,-,TRBJ2-2
TGTGCCAGCAGCTCTAGGGACACCGGTAATTCACCCCTCCACTTT,CASSSRDTGNSPLHF,-,TRBV13,-,TRBJ1-6
TGCGCCAGCAGCTCGACGGCAGGGTCCTACGAGCAGTACTTC,CASSSTAGSYEQYF,-,TRBV5-1,-,TRBJ2-7
TGTGCCAGCAGCTCCCTCCGGGAACTGAACACTGAAGCTTTCTTT,CASSSLRELNTEAFF,-,TRBV13,-,TRBJ1-1
TGTGCCAGCAGTTTAGTGGGGCCTGGGGGCTACACCTTC,CASSLVGPGGYTF,-,TRBV28,-,TRBJ1-2
TGTGCCATCAGTGAGGCAGGGGGTCAAATGAACTATGGCTACACCTTC,CAISEAGGQMNYGYTF,-,TRBV10-3,TRBD1,TRBJ1-2
TGCGCCAGCAGCCAAGATAATAGGGGGTACTATGGCTACACCTTC,CASSQDNRGYYGYTF,-,TRBV4-3,-,TRBJ1-2
TGTGCCAGTAGTGTCTTAGCGGGGGTCCAAGAGACCCAGTACTTC,CASSVLAGVQETQYF,-,TRBV19,TRBD2,TRBJ2-5
TGCGCCAGCAGCTCGGACAGGGGGCCTAGCGGGGAGCTGTTTTTT,CASSSDRGPSGELFF,-,TRBV5-1,TRBD1,TRBJ2-2
TGTGCCAGCAGCGAGGGAGGTTCGTTCGTCGGGGAGCTGTTTTTT,CASSEGGSFVGELFF,-,TRBV28,-,TRBJ2-2
TGTGCCAGCAGCGAAACAGGGCTAAGCAATCAGCCCCAGCATTTT,CASSETGLSNQPQHF,-,TRBV11-2,-,TRBJ1-5
TGTGCCAGCAGCCCTTCGACTAGCGGGAGGTACGAGCAGTACTTC,CASSPSTSGRYEQYF,-,TRBV11-2,TRBD2,TRBJ2-7
TGTGCCAGCAGTCCGGACAATGCCGCCTATGGCTACACCTTC,CASSPDNAAYGYTF,-,TRBV7-9,-,TRBJ1-2
TGTGCCTGGGCGACAGGGGACAATTCACCCCTCCACTTT,CAWATGDNSPLHF,-,TRBV30,TRBD1,TRBJ1-6
TGTGCCAGTAGTATAGGGGGGCTAGGGGCCAACGTCCTGACTTTC,CASSIGGLGANVLTF,-,TRBV19,-,TRBJ2-6
TGTGCCAGTAGTAGGGGACTGGCCTACGAGCAGTACTTC,CASSRGLAYEQYF,few,TRBV19,-,TRBJ2-7